These T cell receptor beta chains were read from a single sample in a study of CD4+ T cells in melanoma. Sequencing used immunoSEQ multiplex PCR; TCRdb keeps in-frame clones, though not all of them. The repertoire has approximately 12,000 clones, 67% of them found once; the top ten carry about 12%. Sequenced: cells from a culture (not recorded whether cultured in vitro). The receptors here all came from a human donor with melanoma. The CDR3 runs from the conserved cysteine through the conserved F or W. Fields, in order: D gene, J gene, clone size, V gene, CDR3 DNA, CDR3 protein. A D gene is named only where the DNA matches it firmly. Some rows mark clone size as missing; the rest say once, few, many or name a class of expanded clone.

TRBD1	TRBJ2-7	-	TRBV5-6	TGTGCCAGCAGCAGCCGGGACAGGGGTTTCCACGAGCAGTACTTC	CASSSRDRGFHEQYF
-	TRBJ2-7	-	TRBV5-6	TGTGCCAGCAGCTTGGGCCAGGGGCCCTACGAGCAGTACTTC	CASSLGQGPYEQYF
-	TRBJ1-4	-	TRBV7-2	TGTGCCAGCAGCTTATCCCCCACGGGAAAACTGTTTTTT	CASSLSPTGKLFF
-	TRBJ1-3	-	TRBV5-1	TGCGCCAGCAGCGTGGGGACGGATGGAAACACCATATATTTT	CASSVGTDGNTIYF
-	TRBJ2-5	-	TRBV9	TGTGCCAGCAGCGTAGGGCTGGGGGGTCGACAAGAGACCCAGTACTTC	CASSVGLGGRQETQYF
-	TRBJ1-2	-	TRBV7-2	TGTGCCAGCAGCTTAGTTCGGGGTAACTATGGCTACACCTTC	CASSLVRGNYGYTF
-	TRBJ1-3	-	TRBV6-5	TGTGCCAGCAGTACTGACAGGTTATCTGGAAACACCATATATTTT	CASSTDRLSGNTIYF
-	TRBJ2-5	-	TRBV7-8	TGTGCCAGCAGCTTAGGCGCTAGACGAGAGACCCAGTACTTC	CASSLGARRETQYF
TRBD1	TRBJ1-1	-	TRBV6-1	TGTGCCAGCAGGTCCGGGACAGAGAACACTGAAGCTTTCTTT	CASRSGTENTEAFF
TRBD1	TRBJ1-3	-	TRBV18	TGTGCCAGCTCACAGGGACAGGGATCAGGAAACACCATATATTTT	CASSQGQGSGNTIYF
-	TRBJ1-1	-	TRBV27	TGTGCCAGCAGTTTATATGGGGGGCTGACGTGGGCTTTCTTT	CASSLYGGLTWAFF
-	TRBJ2-7	-	TRBV19	TGTGCCAGTAGCCCCCGATTGGACACCGCCTGGGAGCAGTACTTC	CASSPRLDTAWEQYF
-	TRBJ2-5	-	TRBV2	TGTGCCAGCAGTAATGAACAGTTCTTAGAGACCCAGTACTTC	CASSNEQFLETQYF
TRBD1	TRBJ1-2	few	TRBV14	TGTGCCAGCAGCCTCCAGGGGGCTACCGTCTATGGCTACACCTTC	CASSLQGATVYGYTF
TRBD2	TRBJ2-3	-	TRBV6-1	TGTGCCAGCAATCGACTAGCGGGAGGCGCAGATACGCAGTATTTT	CASNRLAGGADTQYF
TRBD2	TRBJ2-3	-	TRBV7-9	TGTGCCAGCAGCCCCGGATTGACGGGGGGGCCGGGTACGCAGTATTTT	CASSPGLTGGPGTQYF